The clone carrying this TCR beta chain was observed a few times. The time point was: patch test 2, 6 weeks after DPC sensitization. Treatment indicated: therapeutic diphenylcyclopropenone sensitization with weekly scalp DPC. This sample stems from a study of human T cells and chemical hapten exposure. Study context: Patients, largely female, had alopecia areata, totalis or universalis.

TCRdb re-derived calls from the RACE reads in MiXCR, one entry per CDR3 protein. Of 110,000 to 150,000 distinct CDR3 sequences listed, 12% are singletons. The germline gives CDR1 KGHSY, CDR2 FQNENV. This CDR3 has 15 residues. The V gene lost 2 bases and the J gene lost 5 bases, with 10 bases spanning the gap. The J gene is TRBJ1-6, the V gene TRBV16; D remains ambiguous. This material consisted of whole blood, taken in connection with sensitization to the hapten diphenylcyclopropenone (DPC). This sequence was found in a woman between 50 and 59 years old with alopecia areata. Some clones in this sample may be carry-over from other donors' samples. The CDR3 loop is CASSQRQAHNSPLHF. The CDR3 DNA is TGTGCCAGCAGCCAAAGGCAGGCTCATAATTCACCCCTCCACTTT.